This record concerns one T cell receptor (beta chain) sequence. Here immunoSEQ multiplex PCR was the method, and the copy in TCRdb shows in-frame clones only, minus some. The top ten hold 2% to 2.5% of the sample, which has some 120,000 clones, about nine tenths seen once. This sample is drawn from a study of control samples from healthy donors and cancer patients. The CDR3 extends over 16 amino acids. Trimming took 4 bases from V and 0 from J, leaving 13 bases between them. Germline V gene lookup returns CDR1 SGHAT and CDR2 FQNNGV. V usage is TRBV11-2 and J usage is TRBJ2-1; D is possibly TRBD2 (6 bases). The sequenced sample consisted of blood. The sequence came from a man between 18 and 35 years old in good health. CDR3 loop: CASSSLRRGSYNEQFF. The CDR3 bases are TGTGCCAGCAGCTCCCTTCGGCGGGGCTCCTACAATGAGCAGTTCTTC.